These 7 T cell receptor beta chains share one sample of origin, sequenced in a study of T cell clusters in autoimmune cytopenias. TRB amplification used 250 ng of peripheral blood genomic DNA. TRB was amplified by touch-down multiplex PCR, primer pools A and B combined. TCRdb re-called the multiplex PCR reads and gives one entry per CDR3 protein, without DNA. The listing records fewer than 2,000 distinct CDR3 sequences. Sequenced material: peripheral blood. These receptors were collected from a human donor with an autoimmune cytopenia or autoimmune hepatitis (not recorded which).

This chain links TRBV20-1 with TRBJ1-4; TCRdb names TRBD1, which stays unverified in the absence of DNA. Per germline, CDR1 DFQATT and CDR2 SNEGSKA (reference sequence). This CDR3 has 12 residues. CDR3: CSGRQGNEKLFF.

This clonotype is called medium-sized based on its frequency. This chain uses TRBV7-2 with TRBJ2-2; the D call from TCRdb, TRBD2, cannot be confirmed without DNA. This CDR3 has 18 residues. CDR1 is SGHTA and CDR2 is FQGNSA in the germline V gene. The CDR3 loop reads CASSAPGLARLDTGELFF.

The chain couples TRBV20-1 to TRBJ1-4. Germline loops: CDR1 DFQATT, CDR2 SNEGSKA (reference sequence). The CDR3 has 15 amino acids. The CDR3 sequence: CSARDMAGSNEKLFF.

The genes are TRBV12-3 or TRBV12-4 and TRBJ1-2; there is no DNA to check the TCRdb D call of TRBD1. The CDR3 runs to 22 residues. The CDR3 here is CASSFIDRLVLGDRGPDYGYTF.

This rearrangement joins TRBV18 to TRBJ1-5; TCRdb's D call of TRBD1 is untestable without DNA. The germline gives CDR1 KGHSH, CDR2 LQKENI. The CDR3 has 16 amino acids. The CDR3 here is CASSPPEGQPNQPQHF.

This clonotype shows up as medium-sized by frequency. The chain is built from TRBV5-1 and TRBJ2-3; TCRdb's D call of TRBD1 is untestable without DNA. The CDR3 totals 15 residues. Germline CDR1 and CDR2: SGHRS and YFSETQ. The CDR3 region is CASSGRTGFTDTQYF.

The chain has TRBV5-1 and TRBJ2-3. The CDR3 has 11 residues. The germline CDR1 and CDR2 sequences are SGHRS and YFSETQ. CDR3 in amino acids: CASSWTGTQYF.